This TCR beta chain was documented in a study of cytomegalovirus exposure and HLA in healthy donors. General study points: Cytomegalovirus-associated status was assigned to more than 150 TCR beta chains. Rarity marked most TCR sequences, yet some public TCRs occurred in many donors.

TCRdb keeps only in-frame clones here, not all; method: immunoSEQ multiplex PCR. The table includes tens of thousands of clones, roughly 90% detected once. Comment on this clone: Its cognate antigen is unknown.

Germline V gene data show CDR1 as SNHLY and CDR2 as FYNNEI. V lost 8 bases, J lost 6 bases, and 19 bases lay in between. The CDR3 runs to 14 residues. J is TRBJ1-1 and V is TRBV2, with D possibly TRBD1 on 5 matching bases. The TCR sequence derives from a woman under 30 in good health and CMV-seropositive. Sequenced input: PBMCs. CDR3 nucleotide sequence: TGTGCCAGCCGGGCCGACAGAAGTATCCCTGAAGCTTTCTTT. Translating gives CASRADRSIPEAFF.